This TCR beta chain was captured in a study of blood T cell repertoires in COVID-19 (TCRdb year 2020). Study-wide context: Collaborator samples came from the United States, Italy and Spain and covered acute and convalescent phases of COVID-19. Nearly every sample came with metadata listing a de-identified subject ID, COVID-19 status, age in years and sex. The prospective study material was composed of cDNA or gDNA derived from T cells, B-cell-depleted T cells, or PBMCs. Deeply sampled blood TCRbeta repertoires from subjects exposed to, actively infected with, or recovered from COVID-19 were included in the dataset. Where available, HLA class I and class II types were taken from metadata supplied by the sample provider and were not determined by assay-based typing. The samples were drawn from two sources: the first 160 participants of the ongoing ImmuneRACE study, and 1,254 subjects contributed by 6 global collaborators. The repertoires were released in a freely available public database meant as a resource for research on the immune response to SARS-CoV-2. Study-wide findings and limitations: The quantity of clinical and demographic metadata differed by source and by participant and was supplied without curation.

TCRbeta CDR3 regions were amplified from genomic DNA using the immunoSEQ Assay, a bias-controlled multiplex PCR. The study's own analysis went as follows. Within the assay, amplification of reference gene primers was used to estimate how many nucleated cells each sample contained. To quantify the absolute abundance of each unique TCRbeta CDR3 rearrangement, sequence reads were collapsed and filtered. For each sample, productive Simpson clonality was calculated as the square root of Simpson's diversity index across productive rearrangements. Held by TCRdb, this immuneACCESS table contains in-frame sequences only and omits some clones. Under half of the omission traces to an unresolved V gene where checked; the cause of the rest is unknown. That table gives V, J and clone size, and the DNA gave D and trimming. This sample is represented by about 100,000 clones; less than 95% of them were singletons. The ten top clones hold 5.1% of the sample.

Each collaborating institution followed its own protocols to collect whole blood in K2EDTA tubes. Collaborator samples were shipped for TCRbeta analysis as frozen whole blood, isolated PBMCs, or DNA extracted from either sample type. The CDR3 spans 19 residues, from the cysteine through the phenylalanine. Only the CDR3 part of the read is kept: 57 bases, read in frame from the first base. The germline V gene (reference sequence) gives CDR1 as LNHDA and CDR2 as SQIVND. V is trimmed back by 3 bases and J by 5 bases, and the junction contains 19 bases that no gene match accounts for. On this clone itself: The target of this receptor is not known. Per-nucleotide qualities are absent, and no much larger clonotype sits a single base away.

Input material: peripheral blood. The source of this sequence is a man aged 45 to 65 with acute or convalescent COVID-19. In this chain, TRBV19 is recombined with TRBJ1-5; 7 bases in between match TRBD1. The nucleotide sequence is TGTGCCAGTAGTATCGGCGGAGGGGGCATAGGGATGGGCCATCAGCCCCAGCATTTT. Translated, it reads CASSIGGGGIGMGHQPQHF.